Listed below are T cell receptor beta chains from one sample, sequenced in a study of vaccination and CD4 T cells after COVID-19. TCRdb called the PCR reads again in MiXCR, with one record for every CDR3 protein. This sample has roughly 19,000 distinct CDR3 sequences, with less than 70% found just once. The input for sequencing was CD4+ T cells from blood, taken after SARS-CoV-2 vaccination. These receptors originate from a human donor who had recovered from COVID-19. The CDR3 runs from the conserved cysteine through the conserved F or W. Fields, in order: D gene, V gene, J gene, CDR3 protein. The D gene is left open where the match is weak.

.	TRBV28	TRBJ2-7	CATLEANRKQYF
TRBD1	TRBV20-1	TRBJ2-2	CSAIPDRGPFDDTGELFF
TRBD2	TRBV20-1	TRBJ2-1	CSARDYGRDRSQFF
.	TRBV7-9	TRBJ2-4	CASRTEGNIQYF
.	TRBV29-1	TRBJ1-6	CSVDSCSSPLHF
.	TRBV12-3/TRBV12-4	TRBJ2-2	CASSSTGFGELFF
.	TRBV20-1	TRBJ1-4	CSASGVNEKLFF
.	TRBV15	TRBJ2-1	CATSLELRLNEQFF
TRBD1	TRBV19	TRBJ1-5	CASSTSRGQSNQPQHF
TRBD2	TRBV7-3	TRBJ2-3	CASSPGTSGSLPTDTQYF
TRBD2	TRBV5-1	TRBJ2-3	CASFVGAGLTDTQYF
.	TRBV28	TRBJ1-1	CASTSLRSNTEAFF
TRBD1	TRBV27	TRBJ1-2	CVSSFGQGAGYTF
.	TRBV24-1	TRBJ1-4	CATSDLRLWLFF
.	TRBV12-3/TRBV12-4	TRBJ1-5	CASSRTVDPPQHF
.	TRBV18	TRBJ2-2	CASSLTQADTGELFF
TRBD1	TRBV7-2	TRBJ2-3	CASSLLQGRTDTQYF
.	TRBV6-1	TRBJ1-5	CASKKDSPQPQHF
.	TRBV29-1	TRBJ1-4	CSVAGDEKLFF
.	TRBV7-2	TRBJ1-4	CASSLGGQTNEKLFF
.	TRBV2	TRBJ1-5	CASSDGHPGQPQHF
.	TRBV6-2/TRBV6-3	TRBJ2-7	CASSLPAPYEQYF
.	TRBV6-2/TRBV6-3	TRBJ1-6	CAGHRDPLGPLHF
TRBD1	TRBV5-8	TRBJ1-5	CASSDRVGNQPQHF
.	TRBV10-3	TRBJ2-5	CAISVGEKTQYF
.	TRBV11-1	TRBJ2-3	CASSLDRTPTDTQYF
.	TRBV2	TRBJ1-2	CASSRVGYGYTF
TRBD2	TRBV11-2	TRBJ2-5	CASSYRLAGETQYF
TRBD1	TRBV28	TRBJ1-2	CASSQTGDYGYTF
.	TRBV27	TRBJ2-3	CASSPLGDTQYF
.	TRBV2	TRBJ2-3	CASGERLASGYTDTQYF
.	TRBV14	TRBJ1-2	CASSKDLQGRIGYTF
.	TRBV28	TRBJ1-2	CASRIRQNNYGYTF
.	TRBV6-2/TRBV6-3	TRBJ2-3	CASRLGRSTDTQYF
.	TRBV11-3	TRBJ1-1	CASSLGPRNVEAFF
.	TRBV6-1	TRBJ2-2	CASSVSRQRNTGELFF
.	TRBV20-1	TRBJ2-4	CSVGGKNIQYF
.	TRBV6-1	TRBJ1-5	CASRKVQDNQPQHF
TRBD1	TRBV27	TRBJ1-6	CASGQGFSPLHF
.	TRBV7-9	TRBJ2-7	CASSLTGGAYEQYF
.	TRBV6-1	TRBJ2-5	CASSELGNQETQYF
TRBD1	TRBV20-1	TRBJ2-7	CSARVNRGNEQYF
.	TRBV5-8	TRBJ1-6	CASSLDGNSPLHF
.	TRBV6-2/TRBV6-3	TRBJ2-1	CASSPFLVGNEQFF
.	TRBV19	TRBJ1-2	CATSTGLFYGYTF
.	TRBV2	TRBJ2-7	CASAFWEDREQYF
.	TRBV7-2	TRBJ2-5	CASSLQTTVGETQYF
.	TRBV19	TRBJ2-3	CASSMSEHIRNTDTQYF
TRBD1	TRBV6-5	TRBJ1-2	CASSYSQGQGSYGYTF
.	TRBV2	TRBJ2-1	CASTRDHYNEQFF
.	TRBV12-3/TRBV12-4	TRBJ2-1	CASSFFGMGYNEQFF
TRBD2	TRBV7-9	TRBJ2-2	CASSLPGGAGSSTGELFF